This T cell receptor beta chain was retrieved from a study of T cell repertoires in cytomegalovirus infection. Turning to the study itself: A matching HLA type, together with CMV infection, was signaled by public TCR beta signatures.

This clonotype was detected many times. Its antigen is currently unknown. Study-wide results and limits: The cumulative frequency of public TCR beta families identified carriers of CMV plus the relevant HLA. Clonotypes of TCR beta that were HLA-C-restricted and CMV-specific dominated the ex vivo response.

CDR1 SEHNR and CDR2 FQNEAQ come from the germline V gene (reference sequence). The ends lost 1 base at V and 6 bases at J; junction bases unmatched: 12. The CDR3 has 16 residues. MiXCR was run by TCRdb on the reads, yielding one entry per CDR3 protein. This table has 150,000 to 200,000 distinct CDR3 sequences, approximately 14% appearing once. Sequenced sample: PBMCs. The genes are TRBV7-9 and TRBJ2-7; 7 bases are shared with TRBD2. The sequence came from a human donor in good health (CMV status not recorded). Some clones in this sample may be carry-over from other donors' samples. The CDR3: CASSLEEGRSGVEQYF. CDR3 nucleotide sequence: TGTGCCAGCAGCTTAGAAGAGGGGCGGAGCGGGGTCGAGCAGTACTTC.